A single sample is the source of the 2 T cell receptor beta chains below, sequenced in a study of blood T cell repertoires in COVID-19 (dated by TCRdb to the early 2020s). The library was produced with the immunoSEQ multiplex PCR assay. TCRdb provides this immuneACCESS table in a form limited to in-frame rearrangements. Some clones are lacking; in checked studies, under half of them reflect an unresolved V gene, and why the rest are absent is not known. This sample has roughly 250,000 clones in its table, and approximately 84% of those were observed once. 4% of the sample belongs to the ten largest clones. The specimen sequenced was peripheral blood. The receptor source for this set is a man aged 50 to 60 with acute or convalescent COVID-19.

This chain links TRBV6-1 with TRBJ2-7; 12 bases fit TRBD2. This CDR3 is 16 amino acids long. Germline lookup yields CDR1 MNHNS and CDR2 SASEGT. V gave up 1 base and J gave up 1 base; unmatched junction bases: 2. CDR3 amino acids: CASSEGTSGVSYEQYF. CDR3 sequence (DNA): TGTGCCAGCAGTGAAGGGACTAGCGGGGTATCCTACGAGCAGTACTTC.

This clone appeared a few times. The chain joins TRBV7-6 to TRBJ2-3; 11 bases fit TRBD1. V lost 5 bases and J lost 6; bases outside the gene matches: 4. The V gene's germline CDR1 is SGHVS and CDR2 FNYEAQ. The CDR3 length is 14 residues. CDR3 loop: CASSLGQGADTQYF. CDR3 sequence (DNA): TGTGCCAGCAGCCTTGGACAGGGGGCTGATACGCAGTATTTT. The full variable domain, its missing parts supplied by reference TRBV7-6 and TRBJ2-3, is GAGVSQSPRYKVTKRGQDVALRCDPISGHVSLYWYRQALGQGPEFLTYFNYEAQQDKSGLPNDRFSAERPEGSISTLTIQRTEQRDSAMYRCASSLGQGADTQYFGPGTRLTVL.